This TCR beta chain was observed in a study of blood T cell repertoires in COVID-19. At the level of the study: The analysed material was cDNA or gDNA that came from T cells, B-cell-depleted T cells, or PBMCs.

In the authors' workflow: Quantification of nucleated cells was approximated via reference gene primer amplification. The assay was immunoSEQ multiplex PCR, and TCRdb's table has in-frame clones only and misses some. V and J calls and clone size are as listed in that table; D and trimming were resolved from the DNA. Here the sample spans 150,000 to 200,000 clones, 86% being singletons. This CDR3 spans 15 amino acids. J gave up 4 bases and V 2 bases, and 7 bases lay outside the gene matches. Germline loops: CDR1 GTSNPN, CDR2 SVGIG (reference sequence). Sequences were obtained from peripheral blood. The rearrangement joins TRBV30 to TRBJ2-3; TRBD2 agrees at 9 bases. This clonotype was sampled from a woman aged 80 or over in a cohort sampled during active or convalescent COVID-19. The CDR3 spells CAWSRAGGWADTQYF. The CDR3 coding sequence is TGTGCCTGGAGTCGAGCGGGGGGCTGGGCAGATACGCAGTATTTT.